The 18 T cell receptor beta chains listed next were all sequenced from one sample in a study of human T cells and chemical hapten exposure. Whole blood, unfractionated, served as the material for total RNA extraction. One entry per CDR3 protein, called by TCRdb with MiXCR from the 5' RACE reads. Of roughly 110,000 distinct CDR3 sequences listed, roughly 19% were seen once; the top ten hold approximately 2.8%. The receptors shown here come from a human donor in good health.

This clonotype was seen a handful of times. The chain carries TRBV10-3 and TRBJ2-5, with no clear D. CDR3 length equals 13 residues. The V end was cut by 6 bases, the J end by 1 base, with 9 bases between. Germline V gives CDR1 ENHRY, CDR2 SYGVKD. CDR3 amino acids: CAISEPIQETQYF. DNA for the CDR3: TGTGCCATCAGCGAGCCCATCCAAGAGACCCAGTACTTC.

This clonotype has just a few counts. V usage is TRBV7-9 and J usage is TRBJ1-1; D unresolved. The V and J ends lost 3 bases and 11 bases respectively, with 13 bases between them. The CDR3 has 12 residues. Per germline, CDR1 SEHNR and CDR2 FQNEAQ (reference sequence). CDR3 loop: CASSFLGSWAFF. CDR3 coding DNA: TGTGCCAGCAGCTTCCTGGGGAGCTGGGCTTTCTTT.

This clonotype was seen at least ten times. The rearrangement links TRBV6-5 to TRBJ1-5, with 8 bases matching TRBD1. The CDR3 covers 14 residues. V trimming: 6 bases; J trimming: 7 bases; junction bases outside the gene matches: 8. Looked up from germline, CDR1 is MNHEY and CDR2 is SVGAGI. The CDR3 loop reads CASSRDRGDQPQHF. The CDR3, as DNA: TGTGCCAGCAGCCGCGACAGGGGCGACCAGCCCCAGCATTTT.

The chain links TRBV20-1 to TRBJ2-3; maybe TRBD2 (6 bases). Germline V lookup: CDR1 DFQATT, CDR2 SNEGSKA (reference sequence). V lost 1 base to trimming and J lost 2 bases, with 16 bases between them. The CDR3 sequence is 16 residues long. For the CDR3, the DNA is TGCAGTGCTAGAGGGACTGCCGGGGGACTCACAGATACGCAGTATTTT. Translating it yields CSARGTAGGLTDTQYF.

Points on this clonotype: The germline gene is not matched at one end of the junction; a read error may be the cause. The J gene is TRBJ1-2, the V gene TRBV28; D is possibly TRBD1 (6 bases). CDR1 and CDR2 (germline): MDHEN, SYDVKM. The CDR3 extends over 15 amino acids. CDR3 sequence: CACSSFGGRSNGYTF. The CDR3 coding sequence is TGTGCCTGCAGTTCCTTTGGGGGCAGAAGTAATGGCTACACCTTC.

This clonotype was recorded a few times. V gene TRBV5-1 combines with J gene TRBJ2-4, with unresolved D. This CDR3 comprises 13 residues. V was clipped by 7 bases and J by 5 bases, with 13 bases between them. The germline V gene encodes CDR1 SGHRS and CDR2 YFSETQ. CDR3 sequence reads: CASGVDRENIQYF. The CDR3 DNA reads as TGCGCCAGCGGAGTCGATAGGGAAAACATTCAGTACTTC. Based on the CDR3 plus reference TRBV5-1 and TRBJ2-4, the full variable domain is KAGVTQTPRYLIKTRGQQVTLSCSPISGHRSVSWYQQTPGQGLQFLFEYFSETQRNKGNFPGRFSGRQFSNSRSEMNVSTLELGDSALYLCASGVDRENIQYFGAGTRLSVL.

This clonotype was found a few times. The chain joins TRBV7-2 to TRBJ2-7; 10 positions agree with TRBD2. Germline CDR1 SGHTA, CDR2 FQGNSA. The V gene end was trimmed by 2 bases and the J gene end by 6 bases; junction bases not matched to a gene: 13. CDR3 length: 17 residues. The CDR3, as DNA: TGTGCCAGCAGCTTACAGTCAGGAGCGGGAGGGCACATCGAGCAGTACTTC. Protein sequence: CASSLQSGAGGHIEQYF. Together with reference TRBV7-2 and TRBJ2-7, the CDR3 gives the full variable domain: GAGVSQSPSNKVTEKGKDVELRCDPISGHTALYWYRQSLGQGLEFLIYFQGNSAPDKSGLPSDRFSAERTGGSVSTLTIQRTQQEDSAVYLCASSLQSGAGGHIEQYFGPGTRLTVT.

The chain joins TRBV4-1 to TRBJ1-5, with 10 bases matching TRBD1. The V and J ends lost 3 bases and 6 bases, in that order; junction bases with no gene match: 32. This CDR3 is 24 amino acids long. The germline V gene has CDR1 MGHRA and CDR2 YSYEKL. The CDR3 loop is CASSQRILGVDRGREGTGGQPQHF. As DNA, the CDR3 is TGCGCCAGCAGCCAGAGAATACTAGGGGTAGACAGGGGGCGAGAAGGGACGGGCGGTCAGCCCCAGCATTTT.

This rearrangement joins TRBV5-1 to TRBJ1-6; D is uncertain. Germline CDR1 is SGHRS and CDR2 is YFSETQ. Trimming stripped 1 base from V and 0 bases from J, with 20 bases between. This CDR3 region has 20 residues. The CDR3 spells CASSLRVRHLWSSYNSPLHF. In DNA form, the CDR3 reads TGCGCCAGCAGCTTGCGTGTCCGGCATCTCTGGAGCTCCTATAATTCACCCCTCCACTTT.

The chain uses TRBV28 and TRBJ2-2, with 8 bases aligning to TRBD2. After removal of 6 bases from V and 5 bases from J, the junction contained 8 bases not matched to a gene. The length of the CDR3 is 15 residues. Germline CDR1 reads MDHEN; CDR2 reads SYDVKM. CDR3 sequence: CASSLEERETGELFF. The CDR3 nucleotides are TGTGCCAGCAGCCTCGAGGAGCGGGAGACCGGGGAGCTGTTTTTT. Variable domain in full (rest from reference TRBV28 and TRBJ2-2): DVKVTQSSRYLVKRTGEKVFLECVQDMDHENMFWYRQDPGLGLRLIYFSYDVKMKEKGDIPEGYSVSREKKERFSLILESASTNQTSMYLCASSLEERETGELFFGEGSRLTVL.

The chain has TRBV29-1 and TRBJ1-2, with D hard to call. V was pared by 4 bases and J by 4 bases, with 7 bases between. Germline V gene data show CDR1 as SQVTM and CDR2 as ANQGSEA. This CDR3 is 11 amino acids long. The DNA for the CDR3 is TGCAGCGTTGGATCTGGCTATGGCTACACCTTC. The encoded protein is CSVGSGYGYTF.

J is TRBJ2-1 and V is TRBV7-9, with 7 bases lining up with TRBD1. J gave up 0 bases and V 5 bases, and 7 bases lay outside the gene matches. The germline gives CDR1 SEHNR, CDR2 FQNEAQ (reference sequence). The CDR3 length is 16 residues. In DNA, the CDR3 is TGTGCCAGCAGCCCAAGCGACAGGGTCTCCTACAATGAGCAGTTCTTC. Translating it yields CASSPSDRVSYNEQFF.

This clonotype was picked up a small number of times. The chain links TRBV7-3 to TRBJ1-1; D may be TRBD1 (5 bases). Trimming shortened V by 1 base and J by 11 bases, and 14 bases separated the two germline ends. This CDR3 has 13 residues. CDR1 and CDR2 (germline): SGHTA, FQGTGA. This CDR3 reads CASSLKAGSVAFF. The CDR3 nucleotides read TGTGCCAGCAGCTTAAAGGCAGGGTCGGTGGCTTTCTTT.

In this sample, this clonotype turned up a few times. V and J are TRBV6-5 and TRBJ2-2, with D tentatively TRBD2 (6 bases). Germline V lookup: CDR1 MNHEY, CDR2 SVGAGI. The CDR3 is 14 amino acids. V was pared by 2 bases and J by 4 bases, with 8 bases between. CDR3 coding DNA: TGTGCCAGCAGTTACGGGAGGACCACCGGGGAGCTGTTTTTT. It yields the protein CASSYGRTTGELFF.

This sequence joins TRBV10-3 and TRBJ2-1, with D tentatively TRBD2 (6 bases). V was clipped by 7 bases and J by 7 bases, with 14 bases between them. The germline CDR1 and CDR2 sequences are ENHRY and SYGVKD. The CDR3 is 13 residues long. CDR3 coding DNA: TGTGCCATCACTTGGGGGGTGGGGAATGAGCAGTTCTTC. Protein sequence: CAITWGVGNEQFF.

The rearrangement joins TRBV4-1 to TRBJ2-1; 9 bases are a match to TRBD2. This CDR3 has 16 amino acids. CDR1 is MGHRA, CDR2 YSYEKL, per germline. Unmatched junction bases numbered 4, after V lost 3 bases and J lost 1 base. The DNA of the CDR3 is TGCGCCAGCAGCCAGGTGACTAGCGGATCCTACAATGAGCAGTTCTTC. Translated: CASSQVTSGSYNEQFF.

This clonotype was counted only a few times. Here the CDR3 reads CASSPTSTGEEETQYF. CDR3 bases: TGTGCCAGCAGCCCTACTTCTACGGGAGAGGAGGAGACCCAGTACTTC. The V gene is TRBV7-8, the J gene TRBJ2-5, with a tentative D call TRBD2 (6 bases). Per germline, CDR1 SGHVS and CDR2 FQNEAQ. Trimming took off 5 bases at V and 5 bases at J, with 21 bases between the two ends. The CDR3 spans 16 residues.

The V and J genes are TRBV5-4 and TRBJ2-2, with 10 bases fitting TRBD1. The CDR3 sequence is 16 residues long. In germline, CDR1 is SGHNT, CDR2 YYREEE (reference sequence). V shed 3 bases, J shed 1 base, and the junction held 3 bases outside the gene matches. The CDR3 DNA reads TGTGCCAGCAGCTCCCGGGACAGGGGGAACACCGGGGAGCTGTTTTTT. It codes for CASSSRDRGNTGELFF.